A selection of T cell receptor beta chains follows, all from one sample in a study of T cell changes during pregnancy in multiple sclerosis. Sequencing was performed with immunoSEQ multiplex PCR; in TCRdb, only in-frame clones are kept and a portion is missing. The sample gives tens of thousands of clones, about 94% of which show up once; about 1% is in the top ten. The sample in question was peripheral blood, obtained in the second trimester of pregnancy. These receptors were collected from a female donor in good health, enrolled as a control in a pregnancy study. CDR3s include the opening cysteine and the closing phenylalanine or tryptophan. A D gene is named only where the DNA matches it firmly. For some rows the clone size is stated as once, few or many, or as a class when expanded; others skip it.

D gene	V gene	J gene	clone size	CDR3 DNA	CDR3 protein
-	TRBV19	TRBJ2-5	-	TGTGCCAGTAGGACGGGAGAGACCCAGTACTTC	CASRTGETQYF
-	TRBV28	TRBJ2-7	-	TGTGCCAGCAGTTTAGGAGGCGGAAGGCTGAACGAGCAGTACTTC	CASSLGGGRLNEQYF
-	TRBV27	TRBJ2-3	-	TGTGCCAGCAGTTTACTCGGGACTGGCACAGATACGCAGTATTTT	CASSLLGTGTDTQYF
-	TRBV5-8	TRBJ1-2	-	TGTGCCAGCAGCTTGTACCAGGGGCCGTCTAACTATGGCTACACCTTC	CASSLYQGPSNYGYTF
-	TRBV7-9	TRBJ2-5	-	TGTGCCAGCAGGCCATTTCGGGAAGAGACCCAGTACTTC	CASRPFREETQYF
TRBD1	TRBV2	TRBJ1-2	-	TGTGCCAGAATCCGGGACAGGGACACTAACTATGGCTACACCTTC	CARIRDRDTNYGYTF
-	TRBV11-2	TRBJ2-5	-	TGTGCCAGCAGCCCCGGGAACCAAGAGACCCAGTACTTC	CASSPGNQETQYF
-	TRBV5-6	TRBJ2-5	-	TGTGCCAGCAGCTTGAACGGTGAGACCCAGTACTTC	CASSLNGETQYF
-	TRBV28	TRBJ2-2	-	TGTGCCAGCAGTCAGTTTGAGGAGCTGTTTTTT	CASSQFEELFF
TRBD1	TRBV7-2	TRBJ1-1	-	TGTGCCAGCAGCTTTACAGGGGGTGGAAGGTCGGACACTGAAGCTTTCTTT	CASSFTGGGRSDTEAFF
TRBD2	TRBV4-1	TRBJ2-7	-	TGCGCCAGCAGCCCCCTGGGACTAGCGCTCGACGAGCAGTACTTC	CASSPLGLALDEQYF
-	TRBV10-3	TRBJ2-2	-	TGTGCCATCACCGGGGAGCTGAACACCGGGGAGCTGTTTTTT	CAITGELNTGELFF
TRBD1	TRBV4-1	TRBJ2-5	-	TGCGCCAGCAGCCAACTGGGGACAGGGATAGAGACCCAGTACTTC	CASSQLGTGIETQYF
-	TRBV11-3	TRBJ1-1	-	TGTGCCAGCAGCTTGGGGCCAAAGAACACTGAAGCTTTCTTT	CASSLGPKNTEAFF
-	TRBV28	TRBJ2-7	once	TGTGCCAGCAGCTCCTTCCAGGGATACTCCTACGAGCAGTACTTC	CASSSFQGYSYEQYF
TRBD1	TRBV4-2	TRBJ1-3	-	TGTGCCACCGGGACAGCCTCTGGAAACACCATATATTTT	CATGTASGNTIYF
TRBD2	TRBV2	TRBJ2-4	-	TGTGCCAGCAGTGAAGCGCTTCCGGGGGGGAACATTCAGTACTTC	CASSEALPGGNIQYF
-	TRBV5-1	TRBJ2-1	-	TGCGCCAGCAGCTTAAACTACTGGGATGAGCAGTTCTTC	CASSLNYWDEQFF
-	TRBV5-1	TRBJ2-2	-	TGCGCCAGCAGCTTGACGCGGGCGGGGAACACCGGGGAGCTGTTTTTT	CASSLTRAGNTGELFF
TRBD1	TRBV28	TRBJ2-5	-	TGTGCCAGCAGTTTACCGGGACAGGGAAGGGGAGAGACCCAGTACTTC	CASSLPGQGRGETQYF
-	TRBV9	TRBJ2-1	-	TGTGCCAGCAGCCCCTCCGCCTCTGGGAGGAGGCGGAATGAGCAGTTCTTC	CASSPSASGRRRNEQFF
-	TRBV27	TRBJ2-1	-	TGTGCCAGCAGTTTAGGTCGCGCAGGGCCGTACAATGAGCAGTTCTTC	CASSLGRAGPYNEQFF
-	TRBV4-1	TRBJ2-5	-	TGCGCCAGCAGCCAAACTGGAGGAGAGACCCAGTACTTC	CASSQTGGETQYF
TRBD1	TRBV6-5	TRBJ2-1	once	TGTGCCAGCAGTTACCCGGGACAGGGTAGGAATGAGCAGTTCTTC	CASSYPGQGRNEQFF
-	TRBV6-1	TRBJ2-3	-	TGTGCCAGCACAACCGGAGGGGATACGCAGTATTTT	CASTTGGDTQYF
-	TRBV6-5	TRBJ2-7	-	TGTGCCAGCAGAAGACAGGATCCAGCCTACGAGCAGTACTTC	CASRRQDPAYEQYF
TRBD2	TRBV5-1	TRBJ2-1	-	TGCGCCAGCAGCTTCGGCGCGGGAGCCTTTAATGAGCAGTTCTTC	CASSFGAGAFNEQFF
TRBD1	TRBV6-4	TRBJ1-2	-	TGTGCCAGCAGTGGCTCGGACAGGGGTGCGGTCACCTTC	CASSGSDRGAVTF
-	TRBV14	TRBJ2-3	-	TGTGCCAGCAGCCAGATAAGGACAGGAGGGACAGATACGCAGTATTTT	CASSQIRTGGTDTQYF
TRBD1	TRBV7-8	TRBJ1-4	-	TGTGCCAGCAGGCCGGACAGGGGGGCAACTAATGAAAAACTGTTTTTT	CASRPDRGATNEKLFF
TRBD1	TRBV6-5	TRBJ1-5	-	TGTGCCAGCAGTACAGGGGCCGGGGATCAGCCCCAGCATTTT	CASSTGAGDQPQHF